This TCR beta chain was found in a study of blood T cell repertoires in COVID-19. Study summary: T cells, B-cell-depleted T cells, or PBMCs provided the cDNA or gDNA that served as material.

CDR1 LGHNA and CDR2 YSLEER come from the germline V gene. Trimming shortened V by 0 bases and J by 3 bases, and 17 bases separated the two germline ends. This CDR3 spans 18 amino acids. Original processing methods: Amplification from reference gene primers served as the basis for estimated nucleated cell counts. Sequencing was performed with immunoSEQ multiplex PCR; in TCRdb, only in-frame clones are kept and a portion is missing. For V, J and clone size, that table is used; D and trimming come from the DNA. The data hold just over 300,000 clones, with approximately 86% observed a single time. The V call is TRBV4-3, the J call TRBJ2-2, with D unclear. Sequencing used peripheral blood. The clonotype comes from a man between 18 and 29 years old with active or convalescent COVID-19. This CDR3 is CASSQDLESAHYTGELFF. In DNA, the CDR3 is TGCGCCAGCAGCCAAGATCTAGAATCCGCGCATTACACCGGGGAGCTGTTTTTT.